The rows below give T cell receptor beta chains drawn from one sample of a study of blood T cell repertoires in COVID-19. The repertoire was sequenced with immunoSEQ multiplex PCR; TCRdb's copy has only in-frame clones and lacks some. The sample shows around 140,000 clones, 75% to 90% of them seen only once. Sequencing input: PBMCs or T cells enriched from blood (not recorded which). The receptors derive from a man aged 50 to 60 who had recovered from COVID-19. Both conserved end residues are part of each CDR3. The D gene is left open where the match is weak. A row's size may be missing; if present it is once, few, many or a size class.

>TRBD1|TRBJ2-1|.|TRBV5-4
CASSEGTGGFFYEQFF
TGTGCCAGCAGCGAAGGGACAGGGGGATTTTTCTATGAGCAGTTCTTC
>TRBD2|TRBJ2-6|once|TRBV7-2
CASSRGVAGANVLTF
TGTGCCAGCAGCCGGGGGGTAGCTGGGGCCAACGTCCTGACTTTC
>.|TRBJ2-5|once|TRBV9
CASSRMGQETQYF
TGTGCCAGCAGCCGGATGGGGCAGGAGACCCAGTACTTC
>TRBD1|TRBJ1-4|.|TRBV24-1
CATSDSGTGDEKLFF
TGTGCCACCAGTGATTCCGGGACAGGGGACGAAAAACTGTTTTTT
>.|TRBJ2-5|.|TRBV7-2
CASSTGQQGTQYF
TGTGCCAGCAGCACCGGTCAGCAGGGGACCCAGTACTTC
>.|TRBJ1-4|.|TRBV12-3/TRBV12-4
CASRGVNEKLFF
TGTGCCAGCAGGGGAGTGAATGAAAAACTGTTTTTT
>.|TRBJ2-1|.|TRBV12-3/TRBV12-4
CASRSYNEQFF
TGTGCCAGCAGGAGCTACAATGAGCAGTTCTTC
>TRBD1|TRBJ1-4|.|TRBV5-1
CASSLFVGTGLTANEKLFF
TGCGCCAGCAGCTTGTTTGTGGGGACAGGGTTAACAGCTAATGAAAAACTGTTTTTT
>TRBD1|TRBJ1-1|.|TRBV3-1/TRBV3-2
CASSQRTGAYEAFF
TGTGCCAGCAGCCAAAGGACAGGGGCATATGAAGCTTTCTTT
>TRBD2|TRBJ2-3|.|TRBV28
CASSPGTGGRSDTQYF
TGTGCCAGCAGTCCCGGGACGGGGGGGAGATCAGATACGCAGTATTTT
>TRBD2|TRBJ2-7|.|TRBV7-6
CASSFSGTSGRSSYEQYF
TGTGCCAGCAGCTTCTCCGGTACTAGCGGGAGGTCCTCCTACGAGCAGTACTTC
>.|TRBJ1-6|.|TRBV14
CASSSGIYNSPLHF
TGTGCCAGCAGCTCAGGGATCTATAATTCACCCCTCCACTTT
>.|TRBJ1-2|.|TRBV7-2
CASSLVGSGYGYTF
TGTGCCAGCAGCTTAGTAGGGAGCGGCTATGGCTACACCTTC
>.|TRBJ2-1|few|TRBV18
CASSPSDGPGFF
TGTGCCAGCTCACCTAGCGACGGGCCGGGGTTCTTC
>.|TRBJ2-1|.|TRBV6-5
CASSYGLPAYNEQFF
TGTGCCAGCAGTTACGGACTACCCGCCTACAATGAGCAGTTCTTC
>.|TRBJ1-3|once|TRBV9
CASSVAVGTGPGNTIYF
TGTGCCAGCAGCGTAGCCGTGGGAACAGGGCCTGGAAACACCATATATTTT
>.|TRBJ1-1|.|TRBV28
CASSSRRENTEAFF
TGTGCCAGCAGTTCCCGCCGGGAAAACACTGAAGCTTTCTTT
>TRBD1|TRBJ2-1|.|TRBV5-8
CASSSDRGQTYNEQFF
TGTGCCAGCAGCTCCGACAGGGGGCAAACCTACAATGAGCAGTTCTTC
>.|TRBJ2-5|few|TRBV9
CASSAGLGRQETQYF
TGTGCCAGCAGCGCAGGCTTGGGGCGGCAAGAGACCCAGTACTTC
>TRBD1|TRBJ2-1|.|TRBV10-3
CAISERTGGPAEQFF
TGTGCCATCAGTGAAAGGACAGGCGGGCCCGCGGAGCAGTTCTTC
>.|TRBJ1-1|.|TRBV5-5
CASSYSRRGYTEAFF
TGTGCCAGCAGCTACTCACGGCGGGGGTACACTGAAGCTTTCTTT
>TRBD1|TRBJ2-7|.|TRBV3-1/TRBV3-2
CASSQGPSGQGPYEQYF
TGTGCCAGCAGCCAAGGTCCCAGCGGACAGGGCCCCTACGAGCAGTACTTC
>.|TRBJ2-7|.|TRBV18
CASSPRDYEQYF
TGTGCCAGCTCGCCGCGAGATTACGAGCAGTACTTC
>.|TRBJ1-6|.|TRBV14
CASSQTGNSPLHF
TGTGCCAGCAGCCAAACGGGAAATTCACCCCTCCACTTT
>.|TRBJ1-3|.|TRBV9
CASSSAGDVGSYGNTIYF
TGTGCCAGCAGCTCCGCGGGGGACGTCGGGTCTTATGGAAACACCATATATTTT
>TRBD1|TRBJ2-7|few|TRBV7-9
CASSHPVNRGSYEQYF
TGTGCCAGCAGCCACCCGGTGAACAGGGGCTCCTACGAGCAGTACTTC
>TRBD1|TRBJ1-1|.|TRBV19
CASIRQGPANTEAFF
TGTGCCAGTATTCGACAGGGGCCCGCGAACACTGAAGCTTTCTTT
>.|TRBJ1-1|.|TRBV29-1
CSARRSRGYTEAFF
TGCAGCGCCCGCCGGTCTCGGGGGTACACTGAAGCTTTCTTT
>.|TRBJ1-3|.|TRBV6-5
CASSPELGGNTIYF
TGTGCCAGCAGCCCCGAACTAGGGGGAAACACCATATATTTT
>.|TRBJ2-5|.|TRBV7-9
CASSSDREETQYF
TGTGCCAGCAGCTCGGACAGAGAAGAGACCCAGTACTTC
>.|TRBJ1-5|once|TRBV18
CASSPGGSNQPQHF
TGTGCCAGCTCACCAGGGGGGTCCAATCAGCCCCAGCATTTT
>.|TRBJ2-1|.|TRBV12-3/TRBV12-4
CASSFINEQFF
TGTGCCAGCAGTTTTATCAATGAGCAGTTCTTC
>.|TRBJ1-4|few|TRBV25-1
CASRPTGYEKLFF
TGTGCCAGCAGGCCCACAGGGTATGAAAAACTGTTTTTT
>TRBD2|TRBJ2-1|.|TRBV9
CASSVTASGRAQSEQFF
TGTGCCAGCAGCGTAACCGCTAGCGGGAGGGCCCAAAGTGAGCAGTTCTTC
>.|TRBJ2-3|.|TRBV4-2
CASTPGASTDTQYF
TGTGCCAGCACTCCTGGGGCCAGCACAGATACGCAGTATTTT
>.|TRBJ1-3|.|TRBV28
CASTPGGGEDGNTIYF
TGTGCCAGCACTCCGGGGGGAGGGGAGGATGGAAACACCATATATTTT
>.|TRBJ1-4|.|TRBV6-2/TRBV6-3
CASSSRVVRAEKLFF
TGTGCCAGCAGTTCCAGGGTGGTGCGTGCTGAAAAACTGTTTTTT
>TRBD1|TRBJ1-3|.|TRBV28
CASSTLGQAEGNTIYF
TGTGCCAGCAGCACGTTGGGACAGGCAGAGGGAAACACCATATATTTT